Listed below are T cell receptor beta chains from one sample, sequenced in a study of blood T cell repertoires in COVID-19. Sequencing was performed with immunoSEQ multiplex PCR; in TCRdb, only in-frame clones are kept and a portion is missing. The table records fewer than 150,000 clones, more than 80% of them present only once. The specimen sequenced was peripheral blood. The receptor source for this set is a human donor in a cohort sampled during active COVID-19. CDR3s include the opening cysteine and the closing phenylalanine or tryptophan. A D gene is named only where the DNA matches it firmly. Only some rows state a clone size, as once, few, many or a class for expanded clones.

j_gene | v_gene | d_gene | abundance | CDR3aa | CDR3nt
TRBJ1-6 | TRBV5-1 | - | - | CASSLQTVINSPLHF | TGCGCCAGCAGCCTACAGACAGTTATCAATTCACCCCTCCACTTT
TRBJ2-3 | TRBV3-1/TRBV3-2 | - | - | CASSPDTTGTDTQYF | TGTGCCAGCAGCCCCGATACGACAGGCACAGATACGCAGTATTTT
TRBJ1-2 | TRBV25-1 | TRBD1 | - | CASSFRGANGYTF | TGTGCCAGCAGTTTCAGGGGGGCCAATGGCTACACCTTC
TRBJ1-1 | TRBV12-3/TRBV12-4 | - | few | CASSLGSYTEAFF | TGTGCCAGCAGTTTGGGGAGCTACACTGAAGCTTTCTTT
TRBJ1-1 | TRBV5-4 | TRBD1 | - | CASSPRDRGFTEAFF | TGTGCCAGCAGCCCCCGGGACAGGGGTTTCACTGAAGCTTTCTTT
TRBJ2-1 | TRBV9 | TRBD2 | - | CASSPPAGGGNEQFF | TGTGCCAGCAGCCCGCCAGCGGGAGGGGGGAATGAGCAGTTCTTC
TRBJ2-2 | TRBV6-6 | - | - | CASRARDKNTGELFF | TGTGCCAGCAGGGCCCGGGACAAAAACACCGGGGAGCTGTTTTTT
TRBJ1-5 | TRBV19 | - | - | CASILAAGGNQPQHF | TGTGCCAGTATACTTGCGGCAGGGGGCAATCAGCCCCAGCATTTT
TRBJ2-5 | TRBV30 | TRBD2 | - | CAWSQRERETQYF | TGTGCCTGGAGTCAGCGGGAGAGAGAGACCCAGTACTTC
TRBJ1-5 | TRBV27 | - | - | CASRLQGNQPQHF | TGTGCCAGCAGGTTACAGGGTAATCAGCCCCAGCATTTT
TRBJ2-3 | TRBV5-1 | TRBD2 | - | CASSLNTRTSGTDTQYF | TGCGCCAGCAGCTTGAATACTAGGACTAGCGGCACAGATACGCAGTATTTT
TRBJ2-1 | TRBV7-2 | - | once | CASSLGGQSPTSEQFF | TGTGCCAGCAGCTTAGGCGGACAGTCACCGACAAGTGAGCAGTTCTTC
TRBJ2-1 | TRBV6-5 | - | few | CASSYLNEQFF | TGTGCCAGCAGTTACCTCAATGAGCAGTTCTTC
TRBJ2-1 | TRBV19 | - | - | CASSTGLYSYNEQFF | TGTGCCAGTAGTACTGGACTCTACTCCTACAATGAGCAGTTCTTC
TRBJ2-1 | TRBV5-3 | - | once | CARSLGSHEQFF | TGTGCCAGAAGCTTGGGTAGTCATGAGCAGTTCTTC
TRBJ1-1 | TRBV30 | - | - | CAWSVIWQLNTEAFF | TGTGCCTGGAGTGTAATATGGCAGTTAAACACTGAAGCTTTCTTT
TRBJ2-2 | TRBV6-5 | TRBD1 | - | CASSYSTGVIGELFF | TGTGCCAGCAGTTACTCAACAGGGGTGATCGGGGAGCTGTTTTTT
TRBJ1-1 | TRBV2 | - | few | CASLQGDGTEAFF | TGTGCCAGCTTACAGGGTGATGGAACTGAAGCTTTCTTT
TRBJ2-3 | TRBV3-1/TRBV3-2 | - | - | CASSHGGATDTQYF | TGTGCCAGCAGCCACGGGGGAGCTACAGATACGCAGTATTTT
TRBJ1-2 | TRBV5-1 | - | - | CASSLGTRTNYGYTF | TGCGCCAGCAGCTTGGGGACACGGACTAACTATGGCTACACCTTC
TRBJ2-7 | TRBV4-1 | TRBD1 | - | CASSPSQGASSYEQYF | TGCGCCAGCAGCCCCTCCCAGGGGGCGAGCTCCTACGAGCAGTACTTC
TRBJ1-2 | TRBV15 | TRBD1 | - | CATSRGDRGREDGYTF | TGTGCCACCAGCAGAGGGGACAGGGGGCGCGAGGATGGCTACACCTTC
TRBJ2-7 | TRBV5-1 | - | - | CASSLESWSGAYSYEQYF | TGCGCCAGCAGCTTGGAGTCGTGGTCAGGGGCCTACTCCTACGAGCAGTACTTC
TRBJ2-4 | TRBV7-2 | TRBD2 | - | CASSPSLAGLAKNIQYF | TGTGCCAGCAGCCCCTCCTTAGCGGGTCTAGCCAAAAACATTCAGTACTTC